What follows are 9 T cell receptor beta chains derived from one specimen sequenced in a study of blood T cell repertoires in COVID-19. Generated by immunoSEQ multiplex PCR, the TCRdb table keeps only in-frame clones and is missing some. The table includes fewer than 200,000 clones, over 80% detected once. Sequencing input: peripheral blood. Source of these receptors: a man aged 25-40 years with COVID-19, enrolled during active disease.

To note about this clone: The same CDR3 is also encoded by other DNA sequences in this sample. The rearrangement uses TRBV10-3 and TRBJ1-1, with D uncertain. The CDR3 runs 13 residues. The germline V and J ends were trimmed by 2 bases and 1 base, with 5 bases remaining between them. CDR1 and CDR2 (germline): ENHRY, SYGVKD. CDR3 region: CAISERGNTEAFF. The DNA of the CDR3 is TGTGCCATCAGTGAGCGGGGGAACACTGAAGCTTTCTTT.

This clone was picked up one time. The DNA of the CDR3 is TGTGCCAGCAGCGGAGGAAGGAACACCGGGGAGCTGTTTTTT. It codes for CASSGGRNTGELFF. This chain uses TRBV9 with TRBJ2-2; unclear D gene. Germline V gene lookup returns CDR1 SGDLS and CDR2 YYNGEE. V lost 3 bases and J lost 1, with 7 bases in between. The CDR3 extends over 14 amino acids.

The rearrangement joins TRBV18 to TRBJ1-1; the D gene is possibly TRBD1 (5 bases). The V and J ends lost 6 bases and 4 bases respectively, with 15 bases between them. The CDR3 is 14 amino acids. CDR1 and CDR2 from the germline V gene are KGHSH and LQKENI. The CDR3 spells CASSPGGPATEAFF. CDR3 bases: TGTGCCAGCTCCCCCGGGGGTCCGGCCACTGAAGCTTTCTTT.

J is TRBJ1-5 and V is TRBV6-5; 9 bases line up with TRBD1. The junction had 4 bases not matched to a gene; V was cut back by 7 bases and J by 6 bases. CDR1 and CDR2 (germline): MNHEY, SVGAGI. There are 13 residues in the CDR3. The CDR3 here is CASTDRGPQPQHF. The DNA for the CDR3 is TGTGCCAGCACGGACAGGGGACCTCAGCCCCAGCATTTT.

This clone was picked up one time. V and J are TRBV7-2 and TRBJ2-7; 11 bases are shared with TRBD2. J gave up 7 bases and V 3 bases, and 14 bases lay outside the gene matches. The CDR3 runs to 17 residues. Germline CDR1 and CDR2: SGHTA and FQGNSA. As DNA, the CDR3 is TGTGCCAGCAGCTTGTATCGAGGGGTAGCGGGAGGGTGGGAGCAGTACTTC. This gives the protein CASSLYRGVAGGWEQYF.

This clone was detected once. The rearrangement links TRBV28 to TRBJ1-2; D unclear. Germline CDR1 and CDR2: MDHEN and SYDVKM. This CDR3 comprises 13 residues. The germline V and J ends were trimmed by 3 bases and 10 bases, with 15 bases remaining between them. The CDR3 region has the DNA TGTGCCAGCAGTTTGCCTCGGGAAGCTAACTACACCTTC. Protein product: CASSLPREANYTF.

This CDR3 is CASSPISPQGAWELFF. The CDR3 coding sequence is TGTGCCAGCTCACCAATTTCCCCGCAGGGGGCCTGGGAGCTGTTTTTT. The chain is built from TRBV18 and TRBJ2-2, with TRBD1 matching over 8 bases. From germline, CDR1 is KGHSH and CDR2 LQKENI. The CDR3 contains 16 residues. Losses at the gene ends were 2 bases for V and 9 bases for J; bases not matched to a gene: 11.

This clone was observed a single time. J is TRBJ2-7 and V is TRBV5-4, with a possible D match to TRBD2 (6 bases). Germline-derived CDR1 and CDR2 are SGHNT and YYREEE (reference sequence). Trimming pared 4 bases from V and 0 bases from J, leaving 11 bases between. The CDR3 length is 14 residues. The CDR3 reads CASSPRTTSYEQYF. In DNA, the CDR3 is TGTGCCAGCAGCCCCCGGACTACCTCCTACGAGCAGTACTTC.

The gene calls are TRBV7-9 and TRBJ1-3, with 8 bases matching TRBD1. Looked up from germline, CDR1 is SEHNR and CDR2 is FQNEAQ (reference sequence). This CDR3 is built from 17 residues. V gave up 1 base and J gave up 0 bases; unmatched junction bases: 5. CDR3 residues: CASSLGDRGPSGNTIYF. The CDR3 DNA is TGTGCCAGCAGCTTAGGCGACAGGGGCCCCTCTGGAAACACCATATATTTT.